This TCR beta chain was identified in a study of CD4 and CD8 cells across lung adenocarcinoma regions. The patients had localized lung adenocarcinoma, a non-small cell subtype. A single record per CDR3 protein comes from TCRdb applying MiXCR to the PCR reads. The table shows approximately 8,400 distinct CDR3 sequences, with about 59% occurring only once. This TCR came from a female donor with lung adenocarcinoma. The CD4 and CD8 labels of this study may be unreliable. The sample taken for sequencing was CD8+ T cells from the center of a lung tumor.

Written as DNA, the CDR3 is TGTGCCAGCAGTACACGGACAGGGAACAATGAGCAGTATTTT. Translated, it gives CASSTRTGNNEQYF. This chain links TRBV12-3 or TRBV12-4 with TRBJ2-1, with 8 bases identical to TRBD1. With the DNA end fitting TRBJ2-3 better, the J assignment may be wrong. This CDR3 is built from 14 residues.